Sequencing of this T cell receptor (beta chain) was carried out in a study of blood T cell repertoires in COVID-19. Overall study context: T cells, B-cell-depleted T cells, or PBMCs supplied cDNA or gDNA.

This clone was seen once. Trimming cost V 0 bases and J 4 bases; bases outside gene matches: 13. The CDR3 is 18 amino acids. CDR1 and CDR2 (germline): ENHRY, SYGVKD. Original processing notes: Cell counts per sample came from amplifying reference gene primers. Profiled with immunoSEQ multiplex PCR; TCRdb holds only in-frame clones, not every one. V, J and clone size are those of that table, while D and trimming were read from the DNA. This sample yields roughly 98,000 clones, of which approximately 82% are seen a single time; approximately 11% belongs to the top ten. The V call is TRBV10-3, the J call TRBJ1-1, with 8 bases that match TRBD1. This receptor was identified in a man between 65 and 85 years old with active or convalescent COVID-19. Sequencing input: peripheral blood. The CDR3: CAISESLFSQGASTEAFF. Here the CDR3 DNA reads TGTGCCATCAGTGAGTCTTTATTTAGCCAGGGGGCTAGCACTGAAGCTTTCTTT.